This T cell receptor beta chain was found in a study of T cell changes during pregnancy in multiple sclerosis. There are 13 residues in the CDR3. Per the germline V gene, CDR1 is MNHNY and CDR2 is SVGAGI (reference sequence). V shed 5 bases and J 6 bases; nucleotides not matched to a gene: 6. This table comes from immunoSEQ multiplex PCR, and its TCRdb copy is limited to in-frame clones, with some not included. Altogether tens of thousands of clones are present, around nine tenths being singletons, with the ten largest covering approximately 5%. The TCR comes from a female donor in good health, enrolled as a control in a pregnancy study. The rearrangement joins TRBV6-6 to TRBJ1-1; 7 bases map to TRBD1. This specimen was CD8+ T cells from peripheral blood mononuclear cells, taken in the second trimester of pregnancy. The CDR3 bases are TGTGCCAGCAGTACGACAGGGTGGTCTGAAGCTTTCTTT. Protein sequence: CASSTTGWSEAFF.